This T cell receptor (beta chain) stems from a study of blood T cells in healthy people across ages. Study details: Template switching caught about one barcoded beta molecule for each two T cells.

A second PCR of about 6 to 12 cycles used a sample-barcoded 5' primer and a J-beta primer mix. One entry per CDR3 protein, called by TCRdb with MiXCR from the 5' RACE reads. The table includes more than 700,000 distinct CDR3 sequences, less than 60% detected once. Each donor gave roughly 9.2 milliliters of peripheral blood. Only a few counts were recorded for this clonotype. The sequenced sample consisted of blood. The receptor was derived from a man older than 75 in good health.

The CDR3 bases are TGCAGTGCCAATACGCTGGAGAACATTCAGTACTTC. Protein product: CSANTLENIQYF. The chain is built from TRBV20-1 and TRBJ2-4, with D hard to call. Per the germline V gene, CDR1 is DFQATT and CDR2 is SNEGSKA (reference sequence). Between the trimmed V and J ends, which lost 6 bases and 7 bases, there was a span of 13 bases. The CDR3 has 12 amino acids.